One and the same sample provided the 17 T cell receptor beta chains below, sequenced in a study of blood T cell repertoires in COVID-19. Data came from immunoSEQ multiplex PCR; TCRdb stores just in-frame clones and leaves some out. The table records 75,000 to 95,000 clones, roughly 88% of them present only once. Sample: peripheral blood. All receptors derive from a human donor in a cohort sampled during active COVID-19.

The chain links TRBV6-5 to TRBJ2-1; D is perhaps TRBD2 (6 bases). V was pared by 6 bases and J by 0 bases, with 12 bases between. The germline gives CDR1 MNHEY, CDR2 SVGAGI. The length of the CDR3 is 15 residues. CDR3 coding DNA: TGTGCCAGCAGGTCCGGGGGAGGCTCCTACAATGAGCAGTTCTTC. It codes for CASRSGGGSYNEQFF.

The CDR3 DNA reads TGTGCCAGCAGCTTAGCCGCTAGCGGGATCTACAATGAGCAGTTCTTC. Its protein product is CASSLAASGIYNEQFF. The gene calls are TRBV7-6 and TRBJ2-1, with TRBD2 identical over 9 bases. This CDR3 has 16 residues. Losses at the gene ends were 0 bases for V and 3 bases for J; bases not matched to a gene: 3. Germline V CDR1 and CDR2: SGHVS, FNYEAQ.

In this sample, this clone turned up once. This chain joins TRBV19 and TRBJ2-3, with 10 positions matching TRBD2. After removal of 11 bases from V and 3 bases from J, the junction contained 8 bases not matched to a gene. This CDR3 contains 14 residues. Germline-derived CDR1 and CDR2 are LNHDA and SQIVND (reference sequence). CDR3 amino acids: CAVSTSGWTDTQYF. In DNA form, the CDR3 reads TGTGCCGTCTCGACTAGCGGGTGGACAGATACGCAGTATTTT.

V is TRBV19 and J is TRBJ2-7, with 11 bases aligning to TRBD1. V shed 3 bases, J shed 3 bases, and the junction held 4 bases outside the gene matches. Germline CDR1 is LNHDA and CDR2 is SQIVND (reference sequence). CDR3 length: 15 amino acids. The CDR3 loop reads CASSMGTGGIYEQYF. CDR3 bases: TGTGCCAGTAGTATGGGGACAGGGGGAATCTACGAGCAGTACTTC.

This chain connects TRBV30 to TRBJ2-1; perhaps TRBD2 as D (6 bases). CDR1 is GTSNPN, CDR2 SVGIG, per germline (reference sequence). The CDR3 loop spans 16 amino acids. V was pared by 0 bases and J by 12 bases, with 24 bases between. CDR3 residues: CAWSVPRLLVRGGQFF. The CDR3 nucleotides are TGTGCCTGGAGTGTACCTCGGCTCCTAGTAAGGGGAGGGCAGTTCTTC.

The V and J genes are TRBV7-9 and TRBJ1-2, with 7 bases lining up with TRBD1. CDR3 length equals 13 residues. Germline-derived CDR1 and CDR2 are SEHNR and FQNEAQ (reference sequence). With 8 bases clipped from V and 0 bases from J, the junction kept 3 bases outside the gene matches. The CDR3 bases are TGTGCCAGCCGACAGGGTTCTAACTATGGCTACACCTTC. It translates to CASRQGSNYGYTF.

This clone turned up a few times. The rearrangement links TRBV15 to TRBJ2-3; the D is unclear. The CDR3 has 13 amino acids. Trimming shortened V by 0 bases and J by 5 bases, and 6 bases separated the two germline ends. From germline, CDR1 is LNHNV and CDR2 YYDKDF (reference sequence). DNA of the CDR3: TGTGCCACCAGCAGAGATGTCGGAGATACGCAGTATTTT. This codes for CATSRDVGDTQYF.

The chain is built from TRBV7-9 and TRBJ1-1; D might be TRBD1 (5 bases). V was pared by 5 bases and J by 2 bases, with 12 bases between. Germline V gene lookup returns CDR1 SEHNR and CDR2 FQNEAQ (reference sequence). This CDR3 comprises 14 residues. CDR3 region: CASSRRQSNTEAFF. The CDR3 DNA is TGTGCCAGCAGCCGTAGACAGTCTAACACTGAAGCTTTCTTT.

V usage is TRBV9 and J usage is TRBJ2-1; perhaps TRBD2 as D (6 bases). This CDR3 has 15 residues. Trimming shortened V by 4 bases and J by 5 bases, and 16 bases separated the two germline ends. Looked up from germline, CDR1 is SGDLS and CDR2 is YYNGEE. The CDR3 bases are TGTGCCAGCAGCCTGTTTGCGGGGCCCAACAATGAGCAGTTCTTC. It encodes CASSLFAGPNNEQFF.

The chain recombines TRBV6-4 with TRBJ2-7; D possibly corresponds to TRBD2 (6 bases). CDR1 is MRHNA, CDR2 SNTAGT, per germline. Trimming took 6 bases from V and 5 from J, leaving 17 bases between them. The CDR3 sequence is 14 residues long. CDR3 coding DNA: TGTGCCAGCAGGGCGGGGAACAGCTTCCACGAGCAGTACTTC. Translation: CASRAGNSFHEQYF.

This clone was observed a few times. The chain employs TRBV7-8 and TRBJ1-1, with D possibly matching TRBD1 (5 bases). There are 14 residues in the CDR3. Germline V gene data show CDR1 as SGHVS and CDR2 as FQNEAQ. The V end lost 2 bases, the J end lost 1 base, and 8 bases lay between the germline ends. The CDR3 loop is CASSLSTGNTEAFF. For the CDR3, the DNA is TGTGCCAGCAGCTTATCAACAGGGAACACTGAAGCTTTCTTT.

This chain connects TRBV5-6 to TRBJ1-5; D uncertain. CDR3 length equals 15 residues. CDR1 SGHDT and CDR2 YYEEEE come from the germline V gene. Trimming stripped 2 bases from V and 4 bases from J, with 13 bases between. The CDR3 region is CASSLLSQLNQPQHF. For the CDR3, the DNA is TGTGCCAGCAGCTTATTATCACAGTTAAATCAGCCCCAGCATTTT. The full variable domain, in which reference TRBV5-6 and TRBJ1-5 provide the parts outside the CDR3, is DAGVTQSPTHLIKTRGQQVTLRCSPKSGHDTVSWYQQALGQGPQFIFQYYEEEERQRGNFPDRFSGHQFPNYSSELNVNALLLGDSALYLCASSLLSQLNQPQHFGDGTRLSIL.

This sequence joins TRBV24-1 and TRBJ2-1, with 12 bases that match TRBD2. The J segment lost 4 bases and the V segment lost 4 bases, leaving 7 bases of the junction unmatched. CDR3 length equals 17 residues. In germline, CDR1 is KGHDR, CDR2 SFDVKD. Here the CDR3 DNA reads TGTGCCACCAGTGACCTGACTAGCGGGAGAGGTTACAATGAGCAGTTCTTC. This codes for CATSDLTSGRGYNEQFF.

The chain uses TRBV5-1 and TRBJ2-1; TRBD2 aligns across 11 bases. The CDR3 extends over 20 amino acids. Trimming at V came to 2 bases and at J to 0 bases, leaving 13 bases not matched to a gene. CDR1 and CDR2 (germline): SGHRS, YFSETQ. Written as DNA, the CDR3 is TGCGCCAGCAGCTTTCCCGGGACTAGCGGATCGACGAGCTCCTACAATGAGCAGTTCTTC. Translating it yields CASSFPGTSGSTSSYNEQFF.

The CDR3 loop is CATSRDSRTGEKLFF. The CDR3 nucleotides read TGTGCCACCAGCAGAGATTCTAGGACAGGCGAAAAACTGTTTTTT. This chain joins TRBV15 and TRBJ1-4; 7 nucleotides line up with TRBD1. With V trimmed by 0 bases and J by 8 bases, 6 bases remained unmatched. This CDR3 is 15 amino acids long. Germline CDR1 LNHNV, CDR2 YYDKDF (reference sequence).

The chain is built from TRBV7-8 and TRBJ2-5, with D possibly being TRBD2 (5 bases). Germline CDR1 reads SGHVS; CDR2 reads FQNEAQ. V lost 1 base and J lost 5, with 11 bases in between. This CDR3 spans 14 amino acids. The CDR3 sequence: CASSLDGGRETQYF. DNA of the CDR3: TGTGCCAGCAGCTTAGACGGCGGGCGGGAGACCCAGTACTTC.

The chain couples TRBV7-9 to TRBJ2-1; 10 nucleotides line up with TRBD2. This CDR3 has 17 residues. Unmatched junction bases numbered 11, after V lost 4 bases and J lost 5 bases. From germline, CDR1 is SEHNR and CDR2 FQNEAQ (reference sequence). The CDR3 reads CASSSPPSGRSHNEQFF. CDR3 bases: TGTGCCAGCAGCTCCCCTCCTAGCGGGAGATCCCACAATGAGCAGTTCTTC.